Listed here are 17 T cell receptor beta chains from one sample, sequenced in a study of blood T cell repertoires in COVID-19. TCRdb keeps only in-frame clones here, not all; method: immunoSEQ multiplex PCR. Counted here are roughly 250,000 clones, nearly 90% occurring once; the ten biggest clones make up 2.1%. Sequencing input: peripheral blood. The source is a middle-aged woman who had recovered from COVID-19.

For this clone: Different DNA sequences within this sample yield the same CDR3. The chain employs TRBV6-2 or TRBV6-3 and TRBJ1-2; D is ambiguous. The CDR3 consists of 12 residues. V gave up 2 bases and J gave up 3 bases, with 4 bases separating them. Germline-derived CDR1 and CDR2 are MNHEY and SVGEGT. The CDR3 spells CASSYPDYGYTF. The CDR3 bases are TGTGCCAGCAGTTACCCCGACTATGGCTACACCTTC.

This clone is labeled as medium-sized. The chain recombines TRBV11-2 with TRBJ2-3, with TRBD1 identical over 7 bases. V dropped 5 bases and J dropped 0; count of bases not matched to a gene: 11. Germline CDR1 reads SGHAT; CDR2 reads FQNNGV. This CDR3 has 17 amino acids. CDR3 in amino acids: CASSPTGTALSTDTQYF. The DNA for the CDR3 is TGTGCCAGCAGCCCAACCGGGACAGCATTAAGCACAGATACGCAGTATTTT.

The table lists this clone with a count of one. V usage is TRBV5-6 and J usage is TRBJ2-5, with 9 bases identical to TRBD2. This CDR3 contains 18 residues. V gave up 3 bases and J gave up 6 bases; unmatched junction bases: 18. Per the germline V gene, CDR1 is SGHDT and CDR2 is YYEEEE. CDR3 sequence reads: CASSWGGLASGAGKTQYF. CDR3 bases: TGTGCCAGCAGCTGGGGCGGCTTGGCTAGCGGGGCAGGGAAGACCCAGTACTTC.

This chain connects TRBV7-2 to TRBJ2-7, with 16 bases identical to TRBD2. The CDR3 loop spans 17 amino acids. Per the germline V gene, CDR1 is SGHTA and CDR2 is FQGNSA. Germline trimming cut 5 bases from V and 3 bases from J; bases unmatched to any gene: 7. The CDR3 DNA is TGTGCCAGCAGCATTGGGACTAGCGGGAGGGCCGTCTACGAGCAGTACTTC. Protein: CASSIGTSGRAVYEQYF.

The chain joins TRBV7-2 to TRBJ2-7; weak D call: TRBD1 (5 bases). Germline loops: CDR1 SGHTA, CDR2 FQGNSA. The V end lost 1 base, the J end lost 5 bases, and 15 bases lay between the germline ends. CDR3 size: 15 residues. The CDR3 sequence is CASSLEAGKRHEQYF. CDR3 DNA: TGTGCCAGCAGCTTAGAGGCAGGGAAGAGGCACGAGCAGTACTTC.

This chain's CDR3 is CASSQTTGGEGGYTF. The CDR3 DNA reads as TGCGCCAGCAGCCAAACTACAGGGGGGGAAGGTGGCTACACCTTC. This chain links TRBV4-3 with TRBJ1-2; 8 bases fit TRBD1. The CDR3 loop spans 15 amino acids. Germline CDR1 is LGHNA and CDR2 is YSLEER. Trimming at V came to 2 bases and at J to 7 bases, leaving 9 bases not matched to a gene.

This clone was counted a single time. This sequence joins TRBV4-3 and TRBJ2-1, with 9 bases lining up with TRBD2. The V gene end was trimmed by 0 bases and the J gene end by 7 bases; junction bases not matched to a gene: 10. Germline loops: CDR1 LGHNA, CDR2 YSLEER. The CDR3 extends over 17 amino acids. The chain's CDR3 is CASSQEGTGLAVNEQFF. The CDR3 nucleotides read TGCGCCAGCAGCCAAGAAGGGACGGGACTAGCAGTGAATGAGCAGTTCTTC.

This CDR3 reads CAIRPGQGRSSYNEQFF. The CDR3 DNA reads as TGTGCCATCAGGCCGGGACAGGGACGTAGCTCCTACAATGAGCAGTTCTTC. The chain combines TRBV10-3 with TRBJ2-1, with TRBD1 matching over 9 bases. V shed 6 bases and J 0 bases; nucleotides not matched to a gene: 9. The CDR3 extends over 17 amino acids. In germline, CDR1 is ENHRY, CDR2 SYGVKD.

The CDR3 spells CASTGGVNGYTF. CDR3 DNA sequence: TGTGCCAGCACCGGGGGGGTGAATGGCTACACCTTC. V and J are TRBV7-9 and TRBJ1-2; the D gene is possibly TRBD1 (5 bases). Per the germline V gene, CDR1 is SEHNR and CDR2 is FQNEAQ (reference sequence). The CDR3 has 12 amino acids. With 7 bases removed from V and 6 bases from J, the gap between germline ends came to 12 bases.

The chain has TRBV28 and TRBJ2-1; TRBD1 matches 7 bases. Germline CDR1 and CDR2: MDHEN and SYDVKM. With V trimmed by 7 bases and J by 6 bases, 15 bases remained unmatched. The CDR3 length is 16 residues. The CDR3 nucleotides are TGTGCCAGCACAACTAATAATGGACAGGACGTCAATGAGCAGTTCTTC. Translation gives CASTTNNGQDVNEQFF. The variable domain in full, with the rest retrieved from reference TRBV28 and TRBJ2-1, is DVKVTQSSRYLVKRTGEKVFLECVQDMDHENMFWYRQDPGLGLRLIYFSYDVKMKEKGDIPEGYSVSREKKERFSLILESASTNQTSMYLCASTTNNGQDVNEQFFGPGTRLTVL.

J is TRBJ1-2 and V is TRBV5-6, with 7 positions matching TRBD1. Germline values: CDR1 SGHDT, CDR2 YYEEEE. The CDR3 spans 13 residues. Germline trimming cut 4 bases from V and 3 bases from J; bases unmatched to any gene: 3. CDR3 in amino acids: CASSPDRDYGYTF. The CDR3 DNA sequence: TGTGCCAGCAGCCCTGACAGGGACTATGGCTACACCTTC.

The chain is built from TRBV6-5 and TRBJ2-5; D possibly corresponds to TRBD2 (6 bases). The V gene's germline CDR1 is MNHEY and CDR2 SVGAGI. This CDR3 region has 14 residues. The V end was cut by 6 bases, the J end by 5 bases, with 16 bases between. The CDR3 DNA reads TGTGCCAGCAGACCATCCGGGGGTGAGGAGACCCAGTACTTC. It specifies CASRPSGGEETQYF.

The CDR3 sequence: CASSPQSRVNQPQHF. DNA of the CDR3: TGTGCCAGTAGTCCCCAGAGTCGGGTCAATCAGCCCCAGCATTTT. The chain combines TRBV19 with TRBJ1-5; D call uncertain. V gave up 5 bases and J gave up 3 bases, with 14 bases separating them. The germline V gene encodes CDR1 LNHDA and CDR2 SQIVND (reference sequence). The CDR3 sequence is 15 residues long.

The chain couples TRBV9 to TRBJ2-1; D is possibly TRBD2 (7 bases). The V end was cut by 7 bases, the J end by 2 bases, with 13 bases between. Per germline, CDR1 SGDLS and CDR2 YYNGEE. This CDR3 is built from 14 residues. The CDR3: CASGGGQTYNEQFF. The CDR3 region has the DNA TGTGCCAGCGGCGGGGGCCAAACCTACAATGAGCAGTTCTTC.

The J gene is TRBJ2-5, the V gene TRBV27; 9 bases align to TRBD1. Germline CDR1 and CDR2: MNHEY and SMNVEV (reference sequence). J lost 5 bases, V lost 6 bases, and 7 bases had no gene match. The CDR3 sequence is 14 residues long. CDR3: CASSNRGRFETQYF. The CDR3 DNA is TGTGCCAGCAGCAACAGGGGGCGCTTCGAGACCCAGTACTTC.

This chain links TRBV5-1 with TRBJ2-3; tentative D call: TRBD2 (6 bases). Trimming left V 1 base short and J 2 bases short, with 11 bases between. There are 15 residues in the CDR3. Germline-derived CDR1 and CDR2 are SGHRS and YFSETQ. CDR3 nucleotide sequence: TGCGCCAGCAGCTTGTCCGGGAGACACACAGATACGCAGTATTTT. Its translation: CASSLSGRHTDTQYF.

V gene TRBV6-5 combines with J gene TRBJ1-5, with 9 bases identical to TRBD1. With 6 bases clipped from V and 2 bases from J, the junction kept 5 bases outside the gene matches. This CDR3 contains 15 residues. Germline lookup yields CDR1 MNHEY and CDR2 SVGAGI. The chain's CDR3 is CASRGQGGGNQPQHF. The CDR3 nucleotides are TGTGCCAGCAGGGGACAGGGCGGAGGCAATCAGCCCCAGCATTTT.